This T cell receptor beta chain was identified during a study of T cell responses to AZD1222 COVID-19 vaccine. The assay was immunoSEQ multiplex PCR, and TCRdb's table has in-frame clones only and misses some. The table records 120,000 to 150,000 clones, about nine tenths of them present only once. CDR1 and CDR2 (germline): SGDLS, YYNGEE. Trimming cost V 0 bases and J 0 bases, with 7 bases left between them. The CDR3 length is 14 residues. The chain carries TRBV9 and TRBJ2-7; D is undetermined. Sequenced material: peripheral blood, taken 28 days after the second AZD1222 dose. The TCR comes from an adult who received the AZD1222 COVID-19 vaccine. The CDR3: CASSVGLTSYEQYF. In nucleotides, the CDR3 is TGTGCCAGCAGCGTAGGGCTCACCTCCTACGAGCAGTACTTC.